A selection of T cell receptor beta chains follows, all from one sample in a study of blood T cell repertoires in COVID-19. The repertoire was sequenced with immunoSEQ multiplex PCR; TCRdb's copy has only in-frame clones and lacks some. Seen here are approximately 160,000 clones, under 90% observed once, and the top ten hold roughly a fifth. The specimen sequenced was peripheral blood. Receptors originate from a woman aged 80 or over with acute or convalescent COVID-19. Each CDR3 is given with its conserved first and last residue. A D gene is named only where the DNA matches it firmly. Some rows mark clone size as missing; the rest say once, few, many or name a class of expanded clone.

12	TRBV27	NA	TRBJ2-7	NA	TGTGCCAGCAGGGGACTGTTCTACGAGCAGTACTTC	CASRGLFYEQYF
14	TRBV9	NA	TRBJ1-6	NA	TGTGCCAGCAGCGTAGGCCCGGAGAATTCACCCCTCCACTTT	CASSVGPENSPLHF
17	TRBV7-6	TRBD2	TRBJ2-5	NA	TGTGCCAGCAGCTACAGACTAGCGGGAGGGCCGGGGGAGACCCAGTACTTC	CASSYRLAGGPGETQYF
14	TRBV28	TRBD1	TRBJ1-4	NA	TGTGCCAGCAGCCTGGACAGGGTGGTTGAAAAACTGTTTTTT	CASSLDRVVEKLFF
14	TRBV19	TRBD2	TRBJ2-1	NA	TGTGCCAGTAGTCCCTTCGGGGGGTACAATGAGCAGTTCTTC	CASSPFGGYNEQFF
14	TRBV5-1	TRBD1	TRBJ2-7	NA	TGCGCCAGCAGCCGGGACAGGGGGACCTACGAGCAGTACTTC	CASSRDRGTYEQYF
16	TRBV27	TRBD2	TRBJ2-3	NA	TGTGCCAGCACCGTTCGGACTAGCGGGAGGGCAGATACGCAGTATTTT	CASTVRTSGRADTQYF
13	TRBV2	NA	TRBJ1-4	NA	TGTGCCACTAGTAGAGGGTTGGGAGAAAAACTGTTTTTT	CATSRGLGEKLFF
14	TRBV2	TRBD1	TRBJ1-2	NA	TGTGCCAGCAGTTATGAGACAGGGGGCAGTGGCTACACCTTC	CASSYETGGSGYTF
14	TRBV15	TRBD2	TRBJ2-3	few	TGTGCCACCGGTGGGAGGGAGGCCCCAGATACGCAGTATTTT	CATGGREAPDTQYF